Described below is a single TCR beta chain sequence and its context. A single base separates this from a much larger clone, so it may be a read error. This record comes from a study of tumor-infiltrating lymphocytes in primary liver carcinoma. Starting from approximately 0.45 ug of total RNA, TCR beta cDNA was produced with a primer in the constant region. It was through three nested multiplex PCR rounds of slightly modified ARM-PCR that TCR beta libraries arose. TRBV1-TRBV30 forward and Cbeta reverse primers drove the first two roughly 10-cycle rounds. TCRdb re-called the multiplex PCR reads with MiXCR, one entry per CDR3 protein. The data contain about 97,000 distinct CDR3 sequences, around 73% of them singletons. Between roughly 18 and 30 mg of unsorted bulk tissue served as the source from which RNA and DNA were co-extracted. Five separate regions of each tumor underwent sampling. CDR1 and CDR2 from the germline V gene are MDHEN and SYDVKM. The CDR3 consists of 18 residues. Trimming took off 5 bases at V and 0 bases at J, with 20 bases between the two ends.

The chain carries TRBV28 and TRBJ2-1; tentatively, D is TRBD2 (5 bases). Sequenced: liver tumor tissue from sampling region 2. Subset noted: tumor region T2, inferior pole. This sequence was found in a woman in her fifties or sixties with primary liver carcinoma and hepatitis B virus infection. The CDR3 reads CASSPTFGSRSSYNEQFF. In DNA, the CDR3 is TGTGCCAGCAGTCCGACCTTTGGGAGCAGGAGCTCCTACAATGAGCAGTTCTTC.